One sample yielded the 25 T cell receptor beta chains listed below, sequenced in a study of T cell clonotyping in hematopoietic cell transplantation. Profiling relied on immunoSEQ multiplex PCR, and the TCRdb table lists in-frame clones only, not all of them. Here the sample spans 9,500 to 14,000 clones, around 90% being singletons. Time point given: recipient sample about 28 days before transplant, after cytoreduction. The starting material was peripheral blood mononuclear cells, obtained before stem cell transplant. These receptors were obtained from a woman aged 35 to 49 with acute myeloid leukemia. Some clones in this sample may be carry-over from other donors' samples.

The V and J genes are TRBV5-1 and TRBJ2-1, with TRBD2 matching over 8 bases. Trimming at V came to 3 bases and at J to 7 bases, leaving 9 bases not matched to a gene. This CDR3 comprises 15 residues. The germline V gene has CDR1 SGHRS and CDR2 YFSETQ. As DNA, the CDR3 is TGCGCCAGCAGCTCCCCGAGCGGGAGAACAAATGAGCAGTTCTTC. This codes for CASSSPSGRTNEQFF.

V gene TRBV25-1 combines with J gene TRBJ2-3, with D perhaps matching TRBD1 or TRBD2 (5 bases each). The CDR3 consists of 11 residues. Trimming left V 6 bases short and J 6 bases short, with 7 bases between. The V gene's germline CDR1 is MGHDK and CDR2 SYGVNS. CDR3 in DNA: TGTGCCAGCAGCTGGGGGGATACGCAGTATTTT. As protein: CASSWGDTQYF.

The chain recombines TRBV5-1 with TRBJ2-2; 8 bases are shared with TRBD2. V shed 4 bases, J shed 2 bases, and the junction held 7 bases outside the gene matches. Germline assignment: CDR1 SGHRS and CDR2 YFSETQ. CDR3 size: 16 residues. Here the CDR3 reads CASSPAGTRNTGELFF. CDR3 sequence (DNA): TGCGCCAGCAGCCCAGCCGGGACTAGAAACACCGGGGAGCTGTTTTTT.

The rearrangement joins TRBV7-9 to TRBJ1-4; 9 bases agree with TRBD1. CDR3 size: 12 residues. V dropped 6 bases and J dropped 17; count of bases not matched to a gene: 10. Germline V gives CDR1 SEHNR, CDR2 FQNEAQ (reference sequence). This CDR3 reads CASRDRGTETFF. In DNA, the CDR3 is TGTGCCAGCAGGGACAGGGGCACGGAAACTTTTTTT.

The CDR3 region has the DNA TGTGCCAGCAGTTTGAAGGGCTCCTACAATGAGCAGTTCTTC. The encoded protein is CASSLKGSYNEQFF. The gene calls are TRBV28 and TRBJ2-1; D ambiguous. Germline-derived CDR1 and CDR2 are MDHEN and SYDVKM. The V end lost 3 bases, the J end lost 0 bases, and 6 bases lay between the germline ends. The CDR3 sequence is 14 residues long.

This clone was observed a single time. V gene TRBV7-2 combines with J gene TRBJ2-7; D remains unclear. V was pared by 3 bases and J by 5 bases, with 5 bases between. The germline V gene encodes CDR1 SGHTA and CDR2 FQGNSA. The length of the CDR3 is 11 residues. The chain's CDR3 is CASSFSNEQYF. CDR3 nucleotide sequence: TGTGCCAGCAGCTTTAGTAACGAGCAGTACTTC.

The chain links TRBV7-8 to TRBJ2-7; 8 bases agree with TRBD1. V shed 6 bases, J shed 2 bases, and the junction held 9 bases outside the gene matches. This CDR3 contains 15 residues. The V gene's germline CDR1 is SGHVS and CDR2 FQNEAQ. The CDR3, as DNA: TGTGCCAGCAGACCACATCGGACAGGGCCCTACGAGCAGTACTTC. Its translation is CASRPHRTGPYEQYF.

The chain joins TRBV7-2 to TRBJ1-2, with D uncertain. The length of the CDR3 is 16 residues. The V gene's germline CDR1 is SGHTA and CDR2 FQGNSA. V shed 2 bases and J shed 2 bases, with 15 bases lying between them. The CDR3 bases are TGTGCCAGCAGCTTACGCCTAACGGGGAACAACTATGGCTACACCTTC. Its translation: CASSLRLTGNNYGYTF.

The rearrangement links TRBV19 to TRBJ1-2, with 8 bases aligning to TRBD1. The germline V gene has CDR1 LNHDA and CDR2 SQIVND (reference sequence). This CDR3 has 12 amino acids. Trimming at V came to 7 bases and at J to 12 bases, leaving 10 bases not matched to a gene. CDR3 sequence reads: CASTPGQGANTF. Here the CDR3 DNA reads TGTGCCAGTACCCCGGGCCAGGGGGCAAACACCTTC.

The chain uses TRBV15 and TRBJ2-1; either TRBD1 or TRBD2 may supply D (5 bases each). Germline CDR1 LNHNV, CDR2 YYDKDF (reference sequence). Between the trimmed V and J ends, which lost 0 bases and 7 bases, there was a span of 19 bases. The CDR3 runs 17 residues. The CDR3 DNA reads TGTGCCACCAGCAGAGATCTTTCCAGTCCAGGGAGTAATGAGCAGTTCTTC. Translating it yields CATSRDLSSPGSNEQFF.

The chain uses TRBV9 and TRBJ2-7, with D possibly TRBD2 on 5 matching bases. The CDR3 has 15 amino acids. Germline lookup yields CDR1 SGDLS and CDR2 YYNGEE. V was clipped by 0 bases and J by 2 bases, with 12 bases between them. In DNA form, the CDR3 reads TGTGCCAGCAGCGTAGGAGTGGGAGCCACCTACGAGCAGTACTTC. Protein sequence: CASSVGVGATYEQYF.

The sample holds one count of this clone. The genes are TRBV30 and TRBJ1-2, with D perhaps TRBD1 (5 bases). This CDR3 has 14 amino acids. The germline V gene encodes CDR1 GTSNPN and CDR2 SVGIG (reference sequence). V dropped 1 base and J dropped 3 bases, with 12 bases sitting between them. In DNA, the CDR3 is TGTGCCTGGAGTGCTAGGGGCGCCTACTATGGCTACACCTTC. Translating it yields CAWSARGAYYGYTF. The whole variable domain, filled in from reference TRBV30 and TRBJ1-2, reads SQTIHQWPATLVQPVGSPLSLECTVEGTSNPNLYWYRQAAGRGLQLLFYSVGIGQISSEVPQNLSASRPQDRQFILSSKKLLLSDSGFYLCAWSARGAYYGYTFGSGTRLTVV.

The chain is built from TRBV5-8 and TRBJ2-3; the D gene is possibly TRBD1 (5 bases). Germline V gene sequence: CDR1 SGHTS, CDR2 YDEGEE. The CDR3 has 14 residues. The ends were cut back, 0 bases at V and 2 bases at J, with 7 bases in the middle. The CDR3 region is CASSLGRATDTQYF. The DNA of the CDR3 is TGTGCCAGCAGCTTGGGCAGGGCCACAGATACGCAGTATTTT. The variable domain in full, completed from reference TRBV5-8 and TRBJ2-3, reads EAGVTQSPTHLIKTRGQQATLRCSPISGHTSVYWYQQALGLGLQFLLWYDEGEERNRGNFPPRFSGRQFPNYSSELNVNALELEDSALYLCASSLGRATDTQYFGPGTRLTVL.

This clone was observed a single time. CDR3 in DNA: TGTGCCAGCAGCCTCGTGGGACTAGCGGGGGCCTACGAGCAGTACTTC. Translating it yields CASSLVGLAGAYEQYF. The rearrangement links TRBV14 to TRBJ2-7; 14 positions agree with TRBD2. The CDR3 has 16 amino acids. V lost 4 bases to trimming and J lost 2 bases; unmatched junction nucleotides: 4. The V gene's germline CDR1 is SGHDN and CDR2 FVKESK.

The CDR3 is CASSRRGTNTGELFF. The CDR3 DNA sequence: TGTGCCAGCAGCCGAAGAGGGACGAACACCGGGGAGCTGTTTTTT. This sequence joins TRBV14 and TRBJ2-2; D is possibly TRBD2 (5 bases). The V end was cut by 4 bases, the J end by 0 bases, with 9 bases between. CDR1 is SGHDN, CDR2 FVKESK, per germline. The CDR3 runs 15 residues. Variable domain in full (rest from reference TRBV14 and TRBJ2-2): EAGVTQFPSHSVIEKGQTVTLRCDPISGHDNLYWYRRVMGKEIKFLLHFVKESKQDESGMPNNRFLAERTGGTYSTLKVQPAELEDSGVYFCASSRRGTNTGELFFGEGSRLTVL.

The chain recombines TRBV4-3 with TRBJ2-1; D is ambiguous. The CDR3 covers 15 residues. The germline gives CDR1 LGHNA, CDR2 YSLEER. With 1 base removed from V and 5 bases from J, the gap between germline ends came to 12 bases. The CDR3 DNA is TGCGCCAGCAGCCAAGGGACCGGGTGGGACAATGAGCAGTTCTTC. Its protein product is CASSQGTGWDNEQFF.

The gene calls are TRBV25-1 and TRBJ2-3; either TRBD1 or TRBD2 may fit D (5 bases each). The CDR3 runs 11 residues. V lost 8 bases and J 9 bases, leaving 12 bases between the germline ends. CDR1 is MGHDK, CDR2 SYGVNS, per germline. This chain's CDR3 is CASGPGRTQYF. The CDR3 DNA reads as TGTGCCAGCGGCCCGGGACGAACGCAGTATTTT.

The chain recombines TRBV29-1 with TRBJ2-7, with 11 bases that match TRBD2. Germline CDR1 SQVTM, CDR2 ANQGSEA. V was clipped by 4 bases and J by 7 bases; unmatched bases: 12. This CDR3 has 15 residues. The CDR3 DNA reads as TGCAGCGTTGGGGGCTTAGCGGGAGGGCCGGGTGAGCAGTACTTC. Protein: CSVGGLAGGPGEQYF.

This clone was recorded once. The CDR3 DNA reads as TGTGCCAGCAGCCAATTGCTTGGTGGCGGGCGGCAAGAGACCCAGTACTTC. Its translation is CASSQLLGGGRQETQYF. This chain uses TRBV16 with TRBJ2-5; possible D gene TRBD2, 5 bases. The ends were cut back, 1 base at V and 2 bases at J, with 17 bases in the middle. CDR1 KGHSY and CDR2 FQNENV come from the germline V gene. This CDR3 has 17 residues. The complete variable domain, with remaining parts taken from reference TRBV16 and TRBJ2-5, reads GEEVAQTPKHLVRGEGQKAKLYCAPIKGHSYVFWYQQVLKNEFKFLISFQNENVFDETGMPKERFSAKCLPNSPCSLEIQATKLEDSAVYFCASSQLLGGGRQETQYFGPGTRLLVL.

The chain carries TRBV5-1 and TRBJ2-1; D is undetermined. The CDR3 runs 15 residues. The V end lost 0 bases, the J end lost 5 bases, and 12 bases lay between the germline ends. Germline lookup yields CDR1 SGHRS and CDR2 YFSETQ. The CDR3 DNA follows: TGCGCCAGCAGCTTGGGGTCTACTGGGCACAATGAGCAGTTCTTC. This gives the protein CASSLGSTGHNEQFF.

This clone was observed once. The J gene is TRBJ1-1, the V gene TRBV5-1; no definite D call. CDR1 is SGHRS and CDR2 is YFSETQ in the germline V gene. Trimming pared 3 bases from V and 1 base from J, leaving 10 bases between. This CDR3 spans 14 amino acids. CDR3 nucleotides: TGCGCCAGCAGCTCGAACCAGGCGAACACTGAAGCTTTCTTT. The encoded protein is CASSSNQANTEAFF.

The V call is TRBV19, the J call TRBJ1-2; D uncertain. CDR1 and CDR2 (germline): LNHDA, SQIVND (reference sequence). CDR3 size: 15 residues. Trimming left V 0 bases short and J 1 base short, with 9 bases between. CDR3 sequence reads: CASSIDMGSNYGYTF. The DNA for the CDR3 is TGTGCCAGTAGTATAGATATGGGAAGTAACTATGGCTACACCTTC.

V is TRBV4-2 and J is TRBJ1-2; D might be TRBD1 (6 bases). Trimming removed 0 bases at V and 7 bases at J, with 12 bases between. This CDR3 is built from 14 residues. CDR1 and CDR2 (germline): LGHNA, YNFKEQ. CDR3 DNA sequence: TGTGCCAGCAGCCAAGATAGGGGGACAATTGGCTACACCTTC. Residues: CASSQDRGTIGYTF.

This clone was detected a few times. V usage is TRBV2 and J usage is TRBJ2-7; the D gene is possibly TRBD1 (7 bases). In germline, CDR1 is SNHLY, CDR2 FYNNEI. This CDR3 has 16 amino acids. The V end was cut by 2 bases, the J end by 0 bases, with 14 bases between. In nucleotides, the CDR3 is TGTGCCAGCAGTGAACCAGGGGGGATGGTCTCCTACGAGCAGTACTTC. Translated: CASSEPGGMVSYEQYF. Together with reference TRBV2 and TRBJ2-7, the CDR3 gives the full variable domain: EPEVTQTPSHQVTQMGQEVILRCVPISNHLYFYWYRQILGQKVEFLVSFYNNEISEKSEIFDDQFSVERPDGSNFTLKIRSTKLEDSAMYFCASSEPGGMVSYEQYFGPGTRLTVT.

This chain joins TRBV7-2 and TRBJ2-1; 13 nucleotides line up with TRBD2. This CDR3 spans 18 amino acids. V gave up 4 bases and J gave up 4 bases; unmatched junction bases: 10. Germline assignment: CDR1 SGHTA and CDR2 FQGNSA. This chain's CDR3 is CASSSTPGTSGMYNEQFF. The CDR3 region has the DNA TGTGCCAGCAGCTCCACGCCAGGGACTAGCGGGATGTACAATGAGCAGTTCTTC.